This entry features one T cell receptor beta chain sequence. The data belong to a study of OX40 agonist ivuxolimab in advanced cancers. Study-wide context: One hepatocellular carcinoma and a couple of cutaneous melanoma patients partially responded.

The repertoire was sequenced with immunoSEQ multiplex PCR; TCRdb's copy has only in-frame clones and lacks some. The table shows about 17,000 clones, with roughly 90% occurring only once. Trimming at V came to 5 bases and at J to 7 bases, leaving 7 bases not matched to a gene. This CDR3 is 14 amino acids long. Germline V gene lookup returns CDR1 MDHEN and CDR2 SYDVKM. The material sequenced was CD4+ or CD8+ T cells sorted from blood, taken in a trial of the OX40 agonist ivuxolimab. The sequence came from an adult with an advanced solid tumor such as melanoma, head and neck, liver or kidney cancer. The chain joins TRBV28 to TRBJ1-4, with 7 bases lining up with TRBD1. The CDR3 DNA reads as TGTGCCAGCAGTCATACAGGGGCGGGTGAAAAACTGTTTTTT. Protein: CASSHTGAGEKLFF. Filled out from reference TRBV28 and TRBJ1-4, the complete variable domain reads DVKVTQSSRYLVKRTGEKVFLECVQDMDHENMFWYRQDPGLGLRLIYFSYDVKMKEKGDIPEGYSVSREKKERFSLILESASTNQTSMYLCASSHTGAGEKLFFGSGTQLSVL.